This is a list of T cell receptor beta chains from one sample in a study of T cell repertoires in cytomegalovirus infection. These receptors are not linked to any known antigen. TCRdb itself ran the reads through MiXCR, one entry per CDR3 protein. The sample consists of 110,000 to 150,000 distinct CDR3 sequences, 30% to 40% of them appearing once. Sequencing used CD8+ T cells from cultured PBMCs, obtained from culture after CMV antigen stimulation. Receptors originate from a human donor in good health (CMV status not recorded). Some clones in this sample may be carry-over from other donors' samples. Both conserved end residues are part of each CDR3. A D gene is named only where the DNA matches it firmly. Clone size is stated in some rows and not others, as once, few, many or a class when expanded.

CDR3 protein: CASSPVPRVDEQYF; CDR3 DNA: TGTGCCAGCAGCCCGGTCCCCAGGGTGGACGAGCAGTACTTC; D gene: -; J gene: TRBJ2-7; clone size: few; V gene: TRBV6-1
CDR3 protein: CASSPLGGGALNEQFF; CDR3 DNA: TGCGCCAGCAGCCCCCTCGGCGGGGGGGCCTTGAATGAGCAGTTCTTC; D gene: TRBD2; J gene: TRBJ2-1; clone size: -; V gene: TRBV4-1
CDR3 protein: CASSSEMTGTEQYF; CDR3 DNA: TGTGCCAGCAGCTCCGAGATGACAGGGACCGAGCAGTACTTC; D gene: TRBD1; J gene: TRBJ2-7; clone size: few; V gene: TRBV7-9
CDR3 protein: CASSFLPGLATYNEQFF; CDR3 DNA: TGTGCCAGCAGTTTTCTACCGGGACTAGCGACCTACAATGAGCAGTTCTTC; D gene: TRBD2; J gene: TRBJ2-1; clone size: -; V gene: TRBV28
CDR3 protein: CASSQEPLSSYNSPLHF; CDR3 DNA: TGTGCCAGCAGCCAAGAACCACTGAGCTCCTATAATTCACCCCTCCACTTT; D gene: -; J gene: TRBJ1-6; clone size: -; V gene: TRBV4-2
CDR3 protein: CASSLAGGPHEQYF; CDR3 DNA: TGTGCCAGCAGTTTAGCGGGGGGCCCACACGAGCAGTACTTC; D gene: TRBD2; J gene: TRBJ2-7; clone size: many; V gene: TRBV27
CDR3 protein: CASSSSSGTSLETQYF; CDR3 DNA: TGTGCCAGCAGTTCCTCTTCAGGGACTAGCCTGGAGACCCAGTACTTC; D gene: TRBD2; J gene: TRBJ2-5; clone size: many; V gene: TRBV12-3/TRBV12-4
CDR3 protein: CASRQANTEAFF; CDR3 DNA: TGTGCCAGCAGACAGGCGAACACTGAAGCTTTCTTT; D gene: -; J gene: TRBJ1-1; clone size: -; V gene: TRBV7-2
CDR3 protein: CASSSTTNEKLFF; CDR3 DNA: TGTGCCAGCAGCAGCACAACTAATGAAAAACTGTTTTTT; D gene: -; J gene: TRBJ1-4; clone size: -; V gene: TRBV7-6
CDR3 protein: CAISESERDQPQHF; CDR3 DNA: TGTGCCATCAGTGAGTCTGAAAGGGATCAGCCCCAGCATTTT; D gene: -; J gene: TRBJ1-5; clone size: many; V gene: TRBV10-3
CDR3 protein: CASSSREGSYNEQFF; CDR3 DNA: TGTGCCAGCAGCTCCCGGGAGGGCTCCTACAATGAGCAGTTCTTC; D gene: TRBD2; J gene: TRBJ2-1; clone size: few; V gene: TRBV7-9
CDR3 protein: CASSEGVNDEQYF; CDR3 DNA: TGTGCCAGCAGTGAAGGGGTTAACGACGAGCAGTACTTC; D gene: -; J gene: TRBJ2-7; clone size: -; V gene: TRBV2
CDR3 protein: CASSLSWHGPNTEAFF; CDR3 DNA: TGTGCCAGCAGTTTATCCTGGCATGGGCCGAACACTGAAGCTTTCTTT; D gene: -; J gene: TRBJ1-1; clone size: many; V gene: TRBV27
CDR3 protein: CSARVMNTGELFF; CDR3 DNA: TGCAGTGCTAGAGTAATGAACACCGGGGAGCTGTTTTTT; D gene: -; J gene: TRBJ2-2; clone size: -; V gene: TRBV20-1
CDR3 protein: CASSYAGPRGEAFF; CDR3 DNA: TGTGCCAGCAGTTACGCGGGCCCGAGGGGTGAAGCTTTCTTT; D gene: -; J gene: TRBJ1-1; clone size: -; V gene: TRBV6-6
CDR3 protein: CASSRPGTDTQYF; CDR3 DNA: TGTGCCAGCAGCCGCCCGGGCACAGATACGCAGTATTTT; D gene: -; J gene: TRBJ2-3; clone size: many; V gene: TRBV7-8
CDR3 protein: CASSPPRADTEAFF; CDR3 DNA: TGTGCCAGCAGCCCACCCCGGGCTGACACTGAAGCTTTCTTT; D gene: -; J gene: TRBJ1-1; clone size: -; V gene: TRBV25-1
CDR3 protein: CASSLSKTAYEQYF; CDR3 DNA: TGTGCCAGCAGTTTATCGAAGACAGCTTACGAGCAGTACTTC; D gene: -; J gene: TRBJ2-7; clone size: -; V gene: TRBV27
CDR3 protein: CASKAGPYEQYF; CDR3 DNA: TGTGCCAGCAAGGCCGGACCCTACGAGCAGTACTTC; D gene: -; J gene: TRBJ2-7; clone size: -; V gene: TRBV7-4
CDR3 protein: CASRGGTSGGTYNEQFF; CDR3 DNA: TGTGCCAGCAGGGGAGGGACTAGCGGGGGCACCTACAATGAGCAGTTCTTC; D gene: TRBD2; J gene: TRBJ2-1; clone size: -; V gene: TRBV12-3/TRBV12-4
CDR3 protein: CASTIGGGLSGELFF; CDR3 DNA: TGTGCCAGCACCATTGGAGGGGGCCTAAGCGGGGAGCTGTTTTTT; D gene: -; J gene: TRBJ2-2; clone size: few; V gene: TRBV27
CDR3 protein: CASSGAETGYAFF; CDR3 DNA: TGTGCCAGCAGTGGTGCGGAAACAGGGTACGCTTTCTTT; D gene: -; J gene: TRBJ1-1; clone size: -; V gene: TRBV28
CDR3 protein: CSPLGGQETEAFF; CDR3 DNA: TGCAGCCCTCTCGGGGGGCAAGAAACTGAAGCTTTCTTT; D gene: -; J gene: TRBJ1-1; clone size: few; V gene: TRBV20-1
CDR3 protein: CASSPGVRGLNTEAFF; CDR3 DNA: TGCGCCAGCAGCCCTGGGGTCCGAGGACTGAACACTGAAGCTTTCTTT; D gene: -; J gene: TRBJ1-1; clone size: few; V gene: TRBV4-1
CDR3 protein: CSANDREATDTQYF; CDR3 DNA: TGCAGTGCAAATGACAGAGAGGCCACAGATACGCAGTATTTT; D gene: -; J gene: TRBJ2-3; clone size: few; V gene: TRBV20-1
CDR3 protein: CSVVRESNTEAFF; CDR3 DNA: TGCAGCGTTGTTCGAGAATCAAACACTGAAGCTTTCTTT; D gene: -; J gene: TRBJ1-1; clone size: -; V gene: TRBV29-1
CDR3 protein: CASSESPPTVGNEKLFF; CDR3 DNA: TGTGCCAGCAGTGAGAGCCCCCCGACAGTGGGTAATGAAAAACTGTTTTTT; D gene: -; J gene: TRBJ1-4; clone size: -; V gene: TRBV6-1
CDR3 protein: CASSWTGTGGASDYGYTF; CDR3 DNA: TGTGCCAGCAGTTGGACCGGGACAGGGGGCGCCTCCGACTATGGCTACACCTTC; D gene: TRBD1; J gene: TRBJ1-2; clone size: -; V gene: TRBV6-5
CDR3 protein: CASRFRFAQDEQFF; CDR3 DNA: TGTGCCAGCCGTTTCAGGTTCGCCCAGGATGAGCAGTTCTTC; D gene: -; J gene: TRBJ2-1; clone size: once; V gene: TRBV12-3/TRBV12-4
CDR3 protein: CASSGVLAMYGYTF; CDR3 DNA: TGTGCCAGTAGTGGGGTATTAGCTATGTATGGCTACACCTTC; D gene: -; J gene: TRBJ1-2; clone size: few; V gene: TRBV19
CDR3 protein: CASSLATSDNTGELFF; CDR3 DNA: TGCGCCAGCAGCTTGGCTACTAGCGACAACACCGGGGAGCTGTTTTTT; D gene: TRBD2; J gene: TRBJ2-2; clone size: few; V gene: TRBV5-1
CDR3 protein: CASSTAGQNTEAFF; CDR3 DNA: TGTGCCAGCAGTACCGCGGGACAGAACACTGAAGCTTTCTTT; D gene: -; J gene: TRBJ1-1; clone size: -; V gene: TRBV12-3/TRBV12-4
CDR3 protein: CASSHVAGGMSTDTQYF; CDR3 DNA: TGTGCCAGCAGCCATGTAGCGGGGGGGATGAGTACAGATACGCAGTATTTT; D gene: TRBD2; J gene: TRBJ2-3; clone size: -; V gene: TRBV4-2
CDR3 protein: CASVGGARNTGELFF; CDR3 DNA: TGCGCCAGCGTTGGAGGGGCGCGGAACACCGGGGAGCTGTTTTTT; D gene: -; J gene: TRBJ2-2; clone size: -; V gene: TRBV5-1
CDR3 protein: CASSLAWTSGGVQETQYF; CDR3 DNA: TGTGCCAGCAGCTTAGCCTGGACTAGCGGGGGGGTCCAAGAGACCCAGTACTTC; D gene: TRBD2; J gene: TRBJ2-5; clone size: few; V gene: TRBV7-2
CDR3 protein: CASSFQGDNEQFF; CDR3 DNA: TGTGCCAGCAGCTTCCAGGGAGACAATGAGCAGTTCTTC; D gene: -; J gene: TRBJ2-1; clone size: -; V gene: TRBV5-6
CDR3 protein: CASSIRFLTEETQYF; CDR3 DNA: TGTGCCAGTAGTATACGTTTTTTGACGGAAGAGACCCAGTACTTC; D gene: -; J gene: TRBJ2-5; clone size: -; V gene: TRBV19
CDR3 protein: CASSPGQTEAFF; CDR3 DNA: TGTGCCAGCAGCCCCGGACAGACTGAAGCTTTCTTT; D gene: -; J gene: TRBJ1-1; clone size: few; V gene: TRBV2
CDR3 protein: CATTNVGSNQPQHF; CDR3 DNA: TGTGCCACTACAAATGTGGGGAGCAATCAGCCCCAGCATTTT; D gene: -; J gene: TRBJ1-5; clone size: few; V gene: TRBV19
CDR3 protein: CASSLGGAVLTAYNEQFF; CDR3 DNA: TGTGCCAGCAGCTTAGGGGGTGCAGTTCTTACGGCCTACAATGAGCAGTTCTTC; D gene: -; J gene: TRBJ2-1; clone size: many; V gene: TRBV7-2
CDR3 protein: CASKRGLDNYGYTF; CDR3 DNA: TGTGCCAGCAAGCGGGGTCTGGATAACTATGGCTACACCTTC; D gene: -; J gene: TRBJ1-2; clone size: -; V gene: TRBV19
CDR3 protein: CASSLDRGGSDTQYF; CDR3 DNA: TGTGCCAGCAGCTTAGACCGGGGTGGTTCAGATACGCAGTATTTT; D gene: -; J gene: TRBJ2-3; clone size: few; V gene: TRBV7-6